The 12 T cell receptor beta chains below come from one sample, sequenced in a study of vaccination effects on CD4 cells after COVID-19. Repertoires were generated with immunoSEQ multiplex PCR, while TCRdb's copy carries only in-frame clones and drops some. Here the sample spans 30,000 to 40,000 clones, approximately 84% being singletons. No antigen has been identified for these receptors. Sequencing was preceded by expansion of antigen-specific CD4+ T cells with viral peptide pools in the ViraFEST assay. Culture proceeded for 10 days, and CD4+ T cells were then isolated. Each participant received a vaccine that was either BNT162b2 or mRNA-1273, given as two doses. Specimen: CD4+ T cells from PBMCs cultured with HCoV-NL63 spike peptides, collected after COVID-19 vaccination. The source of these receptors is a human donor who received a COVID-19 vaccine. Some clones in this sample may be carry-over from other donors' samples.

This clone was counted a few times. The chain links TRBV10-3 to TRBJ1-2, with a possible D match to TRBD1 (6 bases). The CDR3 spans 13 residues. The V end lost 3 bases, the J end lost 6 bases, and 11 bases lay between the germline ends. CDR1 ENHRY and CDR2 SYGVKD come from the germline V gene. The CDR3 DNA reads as TGTGCCATCAGTGATGGCCAGGGGAATGGCTACACCTTC. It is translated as CAISDGQGNGYTF.

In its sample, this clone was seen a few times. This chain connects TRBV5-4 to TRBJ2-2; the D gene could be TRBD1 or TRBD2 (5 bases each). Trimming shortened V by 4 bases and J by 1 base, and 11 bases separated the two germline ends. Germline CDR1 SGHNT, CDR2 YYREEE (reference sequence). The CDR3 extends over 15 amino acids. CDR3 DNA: TGTGCCAGCAGCCCCGCGAGGGGGAACACCGGGGAGCTGTTTTTT. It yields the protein CASSPARGNTGELFF. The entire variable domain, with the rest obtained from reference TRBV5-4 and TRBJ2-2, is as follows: ETGVTQSPTHLIKTRGQQVTLRCSSQSGHNTVSWYQQALGQGPQFIFQYYREEENGRGNFPPRFSGLQFPNYSSELNVNALELDDSALYLCASSPARGNTGELFFGEGSRLTVL.

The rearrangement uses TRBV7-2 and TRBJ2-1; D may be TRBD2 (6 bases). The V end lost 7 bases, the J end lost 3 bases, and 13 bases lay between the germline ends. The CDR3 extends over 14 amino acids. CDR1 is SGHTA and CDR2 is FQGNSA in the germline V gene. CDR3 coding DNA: TGTGCCAGCACCCGCCCCGGGGGCTACAATGAGCAGTTCTTC. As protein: CASTRPGGYNEQFF.

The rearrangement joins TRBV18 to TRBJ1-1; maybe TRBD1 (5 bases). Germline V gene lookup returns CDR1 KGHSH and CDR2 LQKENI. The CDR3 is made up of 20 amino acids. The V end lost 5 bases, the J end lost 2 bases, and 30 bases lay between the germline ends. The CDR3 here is CASSTHAPGTVLGVNTEAFF. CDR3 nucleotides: TGTGCCAGCTCAACTCACGCACCCGGGACGGTCCTTGGGGTTAACACTGAAGCTTTCTTT.

The CDR3 DNA reads TGTGCCAGCTTGGGGACAGCCGAAGAGACCCAGTACTTC. Protein: CASLGTAEETQYF. The chain has TRBV21-1 and TRBJ2-5; TRBD1, the D gene given by the table, was not confirmed from the DNA. TRBV21-1 is a documented pseudogene. The CDR3 is 13 amino acids.

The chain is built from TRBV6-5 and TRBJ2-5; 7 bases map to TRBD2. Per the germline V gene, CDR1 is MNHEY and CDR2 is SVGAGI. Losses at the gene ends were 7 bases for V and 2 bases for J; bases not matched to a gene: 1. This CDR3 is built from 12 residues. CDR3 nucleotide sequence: TGTGCCAGCAAGCGGGATCAAGAGACCCAGTACTTC. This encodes CASKRDQETQYF.

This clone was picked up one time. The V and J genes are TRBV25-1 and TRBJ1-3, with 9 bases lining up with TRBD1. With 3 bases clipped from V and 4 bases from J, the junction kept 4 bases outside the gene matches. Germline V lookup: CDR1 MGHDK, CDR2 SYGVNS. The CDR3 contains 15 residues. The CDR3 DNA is TGTGCCAGCAGTGACCGCGGGACAGGGGGAAACACCATATATTTT. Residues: CASSDRGTGGNTIYF.

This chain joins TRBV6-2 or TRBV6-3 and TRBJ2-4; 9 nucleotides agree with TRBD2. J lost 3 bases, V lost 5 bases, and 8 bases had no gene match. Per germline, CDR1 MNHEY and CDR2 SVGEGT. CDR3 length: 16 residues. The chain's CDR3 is CASSRGLAKDKNIQYF. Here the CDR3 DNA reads TGTGCCAGCAGTCGGGGACTAGCAAAGGACAAAAACATTCAGTACTTC.

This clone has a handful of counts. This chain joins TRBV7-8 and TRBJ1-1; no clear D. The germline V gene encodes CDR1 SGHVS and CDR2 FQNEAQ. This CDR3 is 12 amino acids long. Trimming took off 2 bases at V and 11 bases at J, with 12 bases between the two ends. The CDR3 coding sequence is TGTGCCAGCAGCTTACTAGCCCAAGGCGCTTTCTTT. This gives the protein CASSLLAQGAFF.

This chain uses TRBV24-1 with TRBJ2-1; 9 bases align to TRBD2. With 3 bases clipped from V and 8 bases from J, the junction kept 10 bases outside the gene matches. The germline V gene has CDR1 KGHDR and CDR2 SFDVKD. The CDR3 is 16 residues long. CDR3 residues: CATSDRTVSGGDEQFF. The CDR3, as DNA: TGTGCCACCAGTGATAGGACGGTTAGCGGGGGCGATGAGCAGTTCTTC.

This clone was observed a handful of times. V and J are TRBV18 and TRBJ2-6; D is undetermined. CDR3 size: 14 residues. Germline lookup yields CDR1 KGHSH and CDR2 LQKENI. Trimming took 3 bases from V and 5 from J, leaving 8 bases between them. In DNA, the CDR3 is TGTGCCAGCTCACCCCCCATCCGGGCCAACGTCCTGACTTTC. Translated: CASSPPIRANVLTF.

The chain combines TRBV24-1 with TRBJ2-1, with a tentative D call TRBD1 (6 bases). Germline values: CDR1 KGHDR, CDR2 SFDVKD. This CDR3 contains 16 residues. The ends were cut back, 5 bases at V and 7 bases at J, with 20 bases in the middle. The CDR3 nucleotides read TGTGCCACCAGTGCCGAATTGGGGGCAGGGCGGAATGAGCAGTTCTTC. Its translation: CATSAELGAGRNEQFF.